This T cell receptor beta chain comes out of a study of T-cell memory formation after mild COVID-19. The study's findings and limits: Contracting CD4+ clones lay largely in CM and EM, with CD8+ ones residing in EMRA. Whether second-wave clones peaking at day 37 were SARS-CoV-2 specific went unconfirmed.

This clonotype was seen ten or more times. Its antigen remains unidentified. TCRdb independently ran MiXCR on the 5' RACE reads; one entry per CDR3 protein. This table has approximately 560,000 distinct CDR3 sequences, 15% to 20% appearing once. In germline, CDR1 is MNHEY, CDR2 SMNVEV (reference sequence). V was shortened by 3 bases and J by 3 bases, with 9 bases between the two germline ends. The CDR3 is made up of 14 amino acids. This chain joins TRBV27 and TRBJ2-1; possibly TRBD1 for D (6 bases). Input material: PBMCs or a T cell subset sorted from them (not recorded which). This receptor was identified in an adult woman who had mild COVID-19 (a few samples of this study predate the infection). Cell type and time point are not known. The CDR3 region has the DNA TGTGCCAGCAGTTTGGGGGCCGACTACAATGAGCAGTTCTTC. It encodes CASSLGADYNEQFF.